Given below is one T cell receptor beta chain in context. The antigen is not known. The data stem from a study of shared clonotypes between healthy human individuals. Study-level information: Each donor's CD4 naive and CD4 memory cells filled three plates apiece, CD8 naive two, and CD8 memory one.

The CDR3 runs 15 residues. Germline V lookup: CDR1 MGHRA, CDR2 YSYEKL. V was clipped by 0 bases and J by 3 bases; unmatched bases: 5. Study observations and caveats: Although depth was large, rarefaction showed that sequencing of the sorted subsets was incomplete.

The table came from immunoSEQ multiplex PCR; TCRdb's copy has only in-frame clones and leaves some out. Here the sample spans more than 2 million clones, roughly 95% being singletons. Selected positively for CCR7 and CD45RO-negative, naive CD8 cells excluded terminally differentiated effector memory CD45RA+ cells. This sequence originates from a man aged 18 to 30 in good health. Sequenced input: naive CD8+ T cells sorted from blood. The J gene is TRBJ2-7, the V gene TRBV4-1; TRBD1 matches 7 bases. For the CDR3, the DNA is TGCGCCAGCAGCCAAGAGTGGGACAGATACTACGAGCAGTACTTC. It is translated as CASSQEWDRYYEQYF.